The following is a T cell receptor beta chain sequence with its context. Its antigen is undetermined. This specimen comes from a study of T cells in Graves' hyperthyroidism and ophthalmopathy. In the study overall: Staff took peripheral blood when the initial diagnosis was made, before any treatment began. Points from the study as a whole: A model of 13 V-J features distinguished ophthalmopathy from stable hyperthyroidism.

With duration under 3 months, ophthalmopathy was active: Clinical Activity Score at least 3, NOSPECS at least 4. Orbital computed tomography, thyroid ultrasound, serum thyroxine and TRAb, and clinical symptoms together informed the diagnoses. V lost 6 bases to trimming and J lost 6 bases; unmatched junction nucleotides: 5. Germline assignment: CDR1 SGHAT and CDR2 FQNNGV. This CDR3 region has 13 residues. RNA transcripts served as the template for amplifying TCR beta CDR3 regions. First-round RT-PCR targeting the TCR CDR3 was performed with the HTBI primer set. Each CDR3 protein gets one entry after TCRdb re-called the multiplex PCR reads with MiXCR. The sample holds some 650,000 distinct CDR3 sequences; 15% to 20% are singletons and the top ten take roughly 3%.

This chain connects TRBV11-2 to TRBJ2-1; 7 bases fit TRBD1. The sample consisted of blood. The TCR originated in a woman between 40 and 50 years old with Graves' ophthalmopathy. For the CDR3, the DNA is TGTGCCAGCAGAGTCGGGACAGTCAATGAGCAGTTCTTC. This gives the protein CASRVGTVNEQFF.